Below are 11 T cell receptor beta chains sequenced from a single sample in a study of control samples from healthy donors and cancer patients (dated by TCRdb to the early 2020s). Library preparation was by the immunoSEQ multiplex PCR assay. TCRdb holds this immuneACCESS table with in-frame rearrangements only. Some clones are missing; in checked studies, unresolved V genes explain under half, and the rest has no known cause. Present in this sample are about 190,000 clones, 90% to 95% of which were seen just once. More than 1.2% of the sample belongs to the ten largest clones. Input material: blood. The receptors were gathered from a man between 18 and 29 years old in good health.

J is TRBJ1-5 and V is TRBV28; no definite D call. Trimming removed 6 bases from V and 4 bases from J, with 13 bases in between. CDR1 and CDR2 from the germline V gene are MDHEN and SYDVKM. The CDR3 runs 14 residues. The CDR3: CASREVRGNQPQHF. The CDR3 DNA reads TGTGCCAGCAGGGAGGTACGGGGTAATCAGCCCCAGCATTTT.

The V gene is TRBV24-1, the J gene TRBJ2-4, with 10 bases matching TRBD1. Germline-derived CDR1 and CDR2 are KGHDR and SFDVKD. The junction had 4 bases not matched to a gene; V was cut back by 5 bases and J by 4 bases. The CDR3 totals 15 residues. The CDR3 spells CATSAADRGKNIQYF. The CDR3, as DNA: TGTGCCACCAGTGCCGCGGACAGGGGGAAAAACATTCAGTACTTC.

This clone was recorded only once. The rearrangement links TRBV28 to TRBJ2-7; D possibly corresponds to TRBD1 (6 bases). Trimming took off 8 bases at V and 3 bases at J, with 17 bases between the two ends. Germline V gene sequence: CDR1 MDHEN, CDR2 SYDVKM. This CDR3 spans 14 amino acids. The CDR3 protein is CASAQRDTHYEQYF. The CDR3 coding sequence is TGTGCCAGCGCACAACGGGACACCCACTACGAGCAGTACTTC.

CDR3 sequence (DNA): TGCAGCGTTGGGACAGGAGAAGAGACCCAGTACTTC. It codes for CSVGTGEETQYF. The chain combines TRBV29-1 with TRBJ2-5, with 7 bases aligning to TRBD1. The CDR3 has 12 amino acids. Looked up from germline, CDR1 is SQVTM and CDR2 is ANQGSEA. The ends lost 4 bases at V and 3 bases at J; junction bases unmatched: 2. Filled out from reference TRBV29-1 and TRBJ2-5, the complete variable domain reads SAVISQKPSRDICQRGTSLTIQCQVDSQVTMMFWYRQQPGQSLTLIATANQGSEATYESGFVIDKFPISRPNLTFSTLTVSNMSPEDSSIYLCSVGTGEETQYFGPGTRLLVL.

The gene calls are TRBV18 and TRBJ2-2; 8 bases are a match to TRBD2. Germline assignment: CDR1 KGHSH and CDR2 LQKENI. V was clipped by 3 bases and J by 3 bases; unmatched bases: 6. This CDR3 contains 16 residues. The CDR3 protein is CASSPLNSGDTGELFF. The CDR3 DNA sequence: TGTGCCAGCTCACCCCTGAATAGCGGGGACACCGGGGAGCTGTTTTTT.

The chain is built from TRBV27 and TRBJ1-2; 7 bases are shared with TRBD1. The CDR3 totals 13 residues. V lost 5 bases and J lost 8; bases outside the gene matches: 8. The germline CDR1 and CDR2 sequences are MNHEY and SMNVEV (reference sequence). The CDR3 reads CASSPYRGGGYTF. For the CDR3, the DNA is TGTGCCAGCAGTCCCTACAGGGGCGGCGGCTACACCTTC.

The CDR3 DNA sequence: TGTGCCAGCAGCAACCACACTAAGAACACTGAAGCTTTCTTT. Its protein product is CASSNHTKNTEAFF. The chain couples TRBV21-1 to TRBJ1-1. TRBV21-1 is a listed pseudogene. CDR3 length: 14 amino acids.

The V call is TRBV19, the J call TRBJ1-5; TRBD1 agrees at 7 bases. Losses at the gene ends were 8 bases for V and 6 bases for J; bases not matched to a gene: 7. From germline, CDR1 is LNHDA and CDR2 SQIVND (reference sequence). The CDR3 length is 13 residues. As DNA, the CDR3 is TGTGCCAGTGACAGGGAAGACGGTCAGCCCCAGCATTTT. Its translation is CASDREDGQPQHF.

The chain joins TRBV6-5 to TRBJ2-3, with D maybe TRBD1 (6 bases). Trimming took off 7 bases at V and 6 bases at J, with 14 bases between the two ends. CDR3 length: 13 residues. From germline, CDR1 is MNHEY and CDR2 SVGAGI. CDR3 in DNA: TGTGCCAGCACTATCAGGGGTTGGGATACGCAGTATTTT. Amino acids: CASTIRGWDTQYF.

V usage is TRBV10-1 and J usage is TRBJ2-7, with 11 bases lining up with TRBD1. Germline V gene lookup returns CDR1 WNHNN and CDR2 SYGVQD (reference sequence). This CDR3 spans 14 amino acids. V lost 3 bases, J lost 5 bases, and 3 bases stayed unmatched. The CDR3 loop reads CASSERTGGHEQYF. CDR3 coding DNA: TGCGCCAGCAGTGAAAGGACAGGGGGCCACGAGCAGTACTTC.

The J gene is TRBJ1-1, the V gene TRBV6-5; TRBD1 matches 8 bases. The J segment lost 0 bases and the V segment lost 7 bases, leaving 7 bases of the junction unmatched. Per germline, CDR1 MNHEY and CDR2 SVGAGI. This CDR3 comprises 15 residues. CDR3 sequence reads: CASTKKTGVNTEAFF. CDR3 nucleotides: TGTGCCAGCACCAAAAAGACAGGGGTGAACACTGAAGCTTTCTTT.